This T cell receptor (beta chain) was retrieved from a study of human T cells and chemical hapten exposure. V dropped 2 bases and J dropped 3; count of bases not matched to a gene: 16. This CDR3 is built from 18 residues. CDR1 is DFQATT, CDR2 SNEGSKA, per germline (reference sequence). A word on this clonotype: Its antigen is unknown.

Study results and limitations: TCRs at high frequency, those above 1 in 1000, did not change with DPC sensitization.

TCRdb re-derived calls from the RACE reads in MiXCR, one entry per CDR3 protein. The sample records about 140,000 distinct CDR3 sequences, 10% to 15% being singletons. Time point defined: patch test 2, 6 weeks after DPC sensitization. Described treatment: therapeutic diphenylcyclopropenone sensitization with weekly scalp DPC. The chain is built from TRBV20-1 and TRBJ2-7; the match to TRBD2 covers 10 bases. This specimen was whole blood, taken in connection with sensitization to the hapten diphenylcyclopropenone (DPC). This sequence was found in a woman between 50 and 59 years old with alopecia areata. Some clones in this sample may be carry-over from other donors' samples. The CDR3, as DNA: TGCAGTGCTAGACGAGGACAGGGCGGCACTAGCGGGGACTACGAGCAGTACTTC. It encodes CSARRGQGGTSGDYEQYF.